This TCR beta chain was found in a study of CD8 T cells in Susac syndrome. V lost 1 base and J 3 bases, leaving 13 bases between the germline ends. The germline gives CDR1 SGHAT, CDR2 FQNNGV. CDR3 size: 15 residues. Concerning this clonotype itself: The antigen remains unidentified.

In blood CD8+ and CD4+ T cells, TCR beta underwent sequencing. Negative isolation was applied to CD8+ and CD4+ T cells, and FACS enrichment was applied to TEMRA cells. After extraction with the RNeasy kit, about 0.45 to 1 ug of the RNA was reverse transcribed using random hexamers. Amplification of TCR beta CDR3 spanned 54 Vbeta and 13 Jbeta via immunoSEQ multiplex PCR. In TCRdb, the immunoSEQ multiplex PCR reads were re-called with MiXCR into one record per CDR3 protein. The sample gives roughly 120,000 distinct CDR3 sequences, around 94% of which show up once; 0.085% to 0.09% is in the top ten. Findings and limits, study-wide: TCR sequencing and HLA analysis covered a relatively small number of individuals.

The chain joins TRBV11-2 to TRBJ2-7; D ambiguous. Source material: CD4+ T cells from PBMCs. This TCR was sampled from a human donor in good health. CDR3 amino acids: CASSLGQSDGYEQYF. In DNA form, the CDR3 reads TGTGCCAGCAGCTTAGGCCAGAGCGATGGCTACGAGCAGTACTTC.